This TCR beta chain was sequenced for a study of blood T cell repertoires in COVID-19 (dated by TCRdb to about 2020). A note on the overall study: The collaborator samples originated in the United States, Italy and Spain and spanned the acute and convalescent phases of COVID-19. The material from the prospective study consisted of cDNA or gDNA derived from T cells, B-cell-depleted T cells, or PBMCs. The dataset comprised deeply sampled blood TCRbeta repertoires from subjects exposed to, actively infected with, or recovered from COVID-19. The repertoires were made available in a free public database intended to serve as a resource for research on the immune response to SARS-CoV-2. Samples came from the ongoing ImmuneRACE study (first 160 participants) plus 1,254 subjects from 6 global collaborators. The sample metadata nearly always contained a de-identified subject ID, COVID-19 status, age in years and sex. Where available, HLA class I and class II types were taken from metadata supplied by the sample provider and were not determined by assay-based typing. Findings and caveats that apply to the study as a whole: The quantity of clinical and demographic metadata differed by source and by participant and was supplied without curation.

TCRbeta CDR3 regions were amplified from genomic DNA using the immunoSEQ Assay, a bias-controlled multiplex PCR. The original pipeline was this. Nucleated cell counts per sample were estimated from amplification of reference gene primers within the assay. To quantify the absolute abundance of each unique TCRbeta CDR3 rearrangement, sequence reads were collapsed and filtered. For each sample, productive Simpson clonality was calculated as the square root of Simpson's diversity index across productive rearrangements. This immuneACCESS table, as held by TCRdb, lists in-frame sequences with V and J called but not all clones. Of the missing ones, under half trace to an unresolved V gene in checked studies; the others have no known cause. V and J calls and clone size come straight from that table; D and trimming were deduced from the DNA. In this sample the table shows around 150,000 clones, over 90% of which occur a single time. Roughly 2.1% of the sample lies in the top ten.

Notes on this clone: Its antigen is currently not known. Qualities for individual bases were not recorded, and no much larger clone is one base off.

One collaborating source in Seattle enrolled patients during active infection and followed them longitudinally through the course of disease. Collaborating institutions collected whole blood in K2EDTA tubes following their own protocols. Collaborator samples were shipped for TCRbeta analysis as frozen whole blood, isolated PBMCs, or DNA extracted from either sample type. Compared with germline, V lacks 4 bases and J lacks 2 bases; bases without a gene match: 9. From the cysteine up to the phenylalanine, the CDR3 has a length of 16 residues. Only the CDR3 region is kept as DNA, spanning 48 bases read in frame from base 1. The germline V gene (reference sequence) gives CDR1 as MNHNY and CDR2 as SVGAGI.

This chain joins TRBV6-6 to TRBJ2-5; the central 8 bases match TRBD2. The clonotype originates from a woman aged 55-75 years with COVID-19, enrolled during active disease. The specimen was peripheral blood. The DNA reads as follows: TGTGCCAGCAGTTCCCCGCGGACTAGCCTACAAGAGACCCAGTACTTC. Its coded protein is CASSSPRTSLQETQYF.